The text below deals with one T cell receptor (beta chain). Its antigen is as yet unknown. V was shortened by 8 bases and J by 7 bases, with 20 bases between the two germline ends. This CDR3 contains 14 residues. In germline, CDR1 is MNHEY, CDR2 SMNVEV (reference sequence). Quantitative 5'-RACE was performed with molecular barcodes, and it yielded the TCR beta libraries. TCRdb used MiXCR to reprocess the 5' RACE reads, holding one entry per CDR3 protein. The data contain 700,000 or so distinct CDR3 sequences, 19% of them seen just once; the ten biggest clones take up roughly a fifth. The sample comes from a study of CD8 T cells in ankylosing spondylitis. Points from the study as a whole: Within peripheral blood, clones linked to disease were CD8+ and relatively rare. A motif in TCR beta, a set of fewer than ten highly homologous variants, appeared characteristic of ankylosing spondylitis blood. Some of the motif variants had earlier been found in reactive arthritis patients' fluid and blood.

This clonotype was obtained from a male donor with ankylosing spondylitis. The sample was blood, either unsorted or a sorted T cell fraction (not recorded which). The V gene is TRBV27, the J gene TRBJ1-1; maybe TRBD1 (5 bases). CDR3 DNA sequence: TGTGCCAGCCACTCCCCCGACAGAACCCTTGAAGCTTTCTTT. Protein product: CASHSPDRTLEAFF.